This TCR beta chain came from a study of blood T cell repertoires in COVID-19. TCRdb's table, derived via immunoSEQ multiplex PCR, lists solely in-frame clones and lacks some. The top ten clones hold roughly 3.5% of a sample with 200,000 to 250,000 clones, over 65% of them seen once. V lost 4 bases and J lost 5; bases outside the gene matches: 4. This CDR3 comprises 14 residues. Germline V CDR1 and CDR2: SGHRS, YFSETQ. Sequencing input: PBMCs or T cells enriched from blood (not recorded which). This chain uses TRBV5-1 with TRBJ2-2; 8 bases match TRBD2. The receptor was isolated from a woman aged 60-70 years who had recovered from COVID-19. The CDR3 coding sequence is TGCGCCAGCAGCCCCTCGGGGGGGACCGGGGAGCTGTTTTTT. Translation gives CASSPSGGTGELFF.